This is a list of T cell receptor beta chains from one sample in a study of shared clonotypes between healthy human individuals. Profiled with immunoSEQ multiplex PCR; TCRdb holds only in-frame clones, not every one. The table has roughly 2.5 million clones, around nine tenths seen once; the top ten hold over 0.12%. The sequenced material came from naive CD4+ T cells sorted from blood. Every receptor here comes from a man between 18 and 29 years old in good health. CDR3s leave out the opening cysteine and the closing phenylalanine or tryptophan. The D gene is left open where the match is weak.

j_call: TRBJ2-5; d_call: TRBD2; v_call: TRBV28; cdr3_length: 13; cdr3_aa: ASSLWERGRGTQY
j_call: TRBJ2-6; d_call: -; v_call: TRBV5-1; cdr3_length: 13; cdr3_aa: ASSSITSGANVLT
j_call: TRBJ1-2; d_call: -; v_call: TRBV18; cdr3_length: 12; cdr3_aa: ASSPRGDNYGYT
j_call: TRBJ2-3; d_call: -; v_call: TRBV9; cdr3_length: 18; cdr3_aa: ASSPIGAFHAFPSTDTQY
j_call: TRBJ1-4; d_call: -; v_call: TRBV6-5; cdr3_length: 12; cdr3_aa: ASNRGRADEKLF
j_call: TRBJ1-6; d_call: -; v_call: TRBV19; cdr3_length: 11; cdr3_aa: ASRVGDNSPLH
j_call: TRBJ2-2; d_call: -; v_call: TRBV4-1; cdr3_length: 14; cdr3_aa: ASSQVGGAGTGELF
j_call: TRBJ2-7; d_call: -; v_call: TRBV28; cdr3_length: 13; cdr3_aa: ASSPSGTGTPGQY
j_call: TRBJ2-3; d_call: -; v_call: TRBV28; cdr3_length: 13; cdr3_aa: ASPPSRGETDTQY
j_call: TRBJ2-7; d_call: -; v_call: TRBV30; cdr3_length: 9; cdr3_aa: AWSAQGEQY
j_call: TRBJ2-3; d_call: -; v_call: TRBV7-9; cdr3_length: 13; cdr3_aa: ASSLGDRDTDTQY
j_call: TRBJ1-5; d_call: -; v_call: TRBV5-1; cdr3_length: 12; cdr3_aa: ASSLETADQPQH
j_call: TRBJ2-7; d_call: -; v_call: TRBV6-5; cdr3_length: 11; cdr3_aa: ASSTRTSSEQY
j_call: TRBJ1-3; d_call: -; v_call: TRBV6-7; cdr3_length: 12; cdr3_aa: ASRTSGSGNTIY
j_call: TRBJ2-2; d_call: -; v_call: TRBV5-1; cdr3_length: 15; cdr3_aa: ASSLAPGIINTGELF
j_call: TRBJ2-3; d_call: -; v_call: TRBV18; cdr3_length: 14; cdr3_aa: ASSPPGTISTDTQY
j_call: TRBJ2-3; d_call: TRBD1; v_call: TRBV4-3; cdr3_length: 13; cdr3_aa: ASSQGQGGTDTQY
j_call: TRBJ1-2; d_call: TRBD1; v_call: TRBV6-5; cdr3_length: 13; cdr3_aa: ASSYSSTGGGGYT
j_call: TRBJ1-6; d_call: -; v_call: TRBV23-1; cdr3_length: 11; cdr3_aa: ASSPRSRSPLH
j_call: TRBJ1-1; d_call: -; v_call: TRBV10-3; cdr3_length: 11; cdr3_aa: AISALVNTEAF
j_call: TRBJ2-7; d_call: -; v_call: TRBV20-1; cdr3_length: 9; cdr3_aa: SARLGVEQY
j_call: TRBJ1-2; d_call: -; v_call: TRBV30; cdr3_length: 10; cdr3_aa: AWANTNYGYT
j_call: TRBJ1-5; d_call: -; v_call: TRBV19; cdr3_length: 10; cdr3_aa: ASRVVGQPQH
j_call: TRBJ2-3; d_call: -; v_call: TRBV29-1; cdr3_length: 10; cdr3_aa: SVSTSTDTQY